The 26 T cell receptor beta chains given below trace back to one sample, sequenced in a study of metastatic and nonmetastatic thyroid tumors. Patients underwent thyroid surgery, and none had received any treatment before it. TCRdb called clones again from the PCR reads with MiXCR. This table has some 26,000 clones, approximately 24% appearing once. Sample: blood. The receptors were sampled from a male donor with papillary thyroid cancer or a benign thyroid nodule (not recorded which). Some clones in this sample may be carry-over from other donors' samples.

To note about this clone: Sequence at one end of the junction differs from germline and may be a read error. Written as DNA, the CDR3 is TGTGCCCGCAGTTACACCCGGCACTTGGGGACGGCACCCCTCCACTTT. Its translation is CARSYTRHLGTAPLHF. This rearrangement joins TRBV6-5 to TRBJ1-6; possible D gene TRBD1, 5 bases. The CDR3 spans 16 residues. Germline CDR1 is MNHEY and CDR2 is SVGAGI.

Note on this clone: Since a much larger clone is just one base distant, this may be a read error. Other nucleotide sequences from this sample produce the same CDR3. The chain recombines TRBV4-1 with TRBJ1-5; D is unclear. The CDR3 is made up of 13 amino acids. Germline V gene lookup returns CDR1 MGHRA and CDR2 YSYEKL. Trimming pared 11 bases from V and 5 bases from J, leaving 16 bases between. The CDR3 loop reads CAGAARTDQPQHF. Here the CDR3 DNA reads TGCGCCGGCGCTGCCCGGACCGATCAGCCCCAGCATTTT.

The chain employs TRBV9 and TRBJ2-7, with 10 bases aligning to TRBD1. This CDR3 region has 16 residues. The V and J ends lost 4 bases and 3 bases, in that order; junction bases with no gene match: 10. The germline V gene has CDR1 SGDLS and CDR2 YYNGEE. Here the CDR3 reads CASSPNAGTGVYEQYF. CDR3 nucleotides: TGTGCCAGCAGCCCCAACGCTGGGACAGGGGTCTACGAGCAGTACTTC.

This clone was observed many times. The chain employs TRBV4-3 and TRBJ2-2; D is ambiguous. The CDR3 has 14 residues. In germline, CDR1 is LGHNA, CDR2 YSLEER. V lost 0 bases, J lost 6 bases, and 8 bases lay in between. This chain's CDR3 is CASSQEISSGELFF. CDR3 nucleotide sequence: TGCGCCAGCAGCCAAGAAATAAGTTCCGGGGAGCTGTTTTTT.

To note about this clone: At one end the junction does not follow the germline gene, possibly because of a read error. The gene calls are TRBV6-4 and TRBJ2-2; 13 nucleotides agree with TRBD2. Germline V lookup: CDR1 MRHNA, CDR2 SNTAGT. The CDR3 spans 15 residues. CDR3 nucleotides: TGTGCCAGCAGTGGGACTAGCGGGAGCACCGGGGGGCTGTTTTTT. It translates to CASSGTSGSTGGLFF.

This clone was detected many times. Other nucleotide sequences from this sample produce the same CDR3. This chain links TRBV2 with TRBJ1-1; the D gene is possibly TRBD1 (5 bases). The CDR3 is made up of 20 amino acids. Germline loops: CDR1 SNHLY, CDR2 FYNNEI. Trimming cost V 1 base and J 7 bases, with 31 bases left between them. Written as DNA, the CDR3 is TGTGCCAGCAGTGAAGGCCCGCCAGGGCTCCTAGAGACGCTCGCAGATGAAGCTTTCTTT. Its protein is CASSEGPPGLLETLADEAFF.

In this sample, this clone turned up many times. This sequence joins TRBV28 and TRBJ1-4; D gene ambiguous. The CDR3 is made up of 14 amino acids. From germline, CDR1 is MDHEN and CDR2 SYDVKM. The ends were cut back, 1 base at V and 5 bases at J, with 8 bases in the middle. The CDR3, as DNA: TGTGCCAGCAGTTTATACAGCGGAAATGAAAAACTGTTTTTT. Encoded protein: CASSLYSGNEKLFF.

The V call is TRBV27, the J call TRBJ2-3; the D gene is possibly TRBD2 (5 bases). Germline lookup yields CDR1 MNHEY and CDR2 SMNVEV (reference sequence). This CDR3 contains 14 residues. CDR3 coding DNA: TGTGACAGTAAGACCCTACTAGGCACAGATACGCAGTATTTT. It codes for CDSKTLLGTDTQYF.

This clone was detected only a few times. The chain has TRBV12-3 or TRBV12-4 and TRBJ2-7, with a possible D match to TRBD1 (6 bases). The CDR3 contains 14 residues. Trimming took off 5 bases at V and 2 bases at J, with 13 bases between the two ends. The CDR3 is CASSRDITAYEQYF. The CDR3 nucleotides are TGTGCCAGCAGTCGGGACATAACAGCCTACGAGCAGTACTTC.

There are many counts of this clone. V and J are TRBV7-2 and TRBJ2-3, with no clear D. Germline V gene lookup returns CDR1 SGHTA and CDR2 FQGNSA. This CDR3 is built from 12 residues. The V gene lost 6 bases and the J gene lost 2 bases, with 6 bases spanning the gap. CDR3 nucleotide sequence: TGTGCCAGCAGACGGGTCACAGATACGCAGTATTTT. Its protein product is CASRRVTDTQYF.

The J gene is TRBJ1-2, the V gene TRBV2, with 7 nucleotides matching TRBD1. The CDR3 length is 14 residues. Trimming cost V 0 bases and J 6 bases; bases outside gene matches: 4. The germline V gene has CDR1 SNHLY and CDR2 FYNNEI. The DNA of the CDR3 is TGTGCCAGCAGTGAAGCGAGACAGGGCGATGGCTACACCTTC. Translated, it gives CASSEARQGDGYTF. Full variable domain (missing parts from reference TRBV2 and TRBJ1-2): EPEVTQTPSHQVTQMGQEVILRCVPISNHLYFYWYRQILGQKVEFLVSFYNNEISEKSEIFDDQFSVERPDGSNFTLKIRSTKLEDSAMYFCASSEARQGDGYTFGSGTRLTVV.

The chain recombines TRBV20-1 with TRBJ2-5; D remains unclear. In germline, CDR1 is DFQATT, CDR2 SNEGSKA (reference sequence). The CDR3 length is 15 residues. V was pared by 0 bases and J by 1 base, with 12 bases between. CDR3 loop: CSAREPSDPQETQYF. The CDR3, as DNA: TGCAGTGCTAGAGAGCCCTCTGACCCCCAAGAGACCCAGTACTTC.

This sequence joins TRBV6-1 and TRBJ2-1, with TRBD2 matching 14 bases. After removal of 6 bases from V and 5 bases from J, the junction contained 3 bases not matched to a gene. CDR3 length: 15 residues. Per germline, CDR1 MNHNS and CDR2 SASEGT. CDR3: CASSKGLAGDNEQFF. As DNA, the CDR3 is TGTGCCAGCAGCAAGGGACTAGCGGGAGACAATGAGCAGTTCTTC.

By proportion, this clone is medium-sized. J is TRBJ2-1 and V is TRBV19; 10 bases map to TRBD2. Germline V gene sequence: CDR1 LNHDA, CDR2 SQIVND (reference sequence). V shed 6 bases, J shed 9 bases, and the junction held 8 bases outside the gene matches. The CDR3 contains 14 residues. The CDR3 region has the DNA TGTGCCAGTAGAACTAGCGGGATTGGAGGTGAGCAGTTCTTC. Residues: CASRTSGIGGEQFF.

Many counts were recorded for this clone. The same CDR3 is also encoded by other DNA sequences in this sample. This sequence joins TRBV20-1 and TRBJ2-3; 8 bases match TRBD2. The V segment lost 5 bases and the J segment 1 base; nucleotides outside the gene matches: 8. CDR1 and CDR2 (germline): DFQATT, SNEGSKA (reference sequence). The CDR3 runs 15 residues. The CDR3 region is CSAGKGGLGTDTQYF. CDR3 DNA: TGCAGTGCTGGTAAAGGGGGACTAGGCACAGATACGCAGTATTTT.

This clone was found many times. This chain joins TRBV5-1 and TRBJ1-5; 12 positions agree with TRBD1. Germline CDR1 SGHRS, CDR2 YFSETQ. After removal of 8 bases from V and 6 bases from J, the junction contained 12 bases not matched to a gene. This CDR3 has 16 residues. CDR3 sequence reads: CASGGQGAKVGQPQHF. CDR3 nucleotide sequence: TGCGCCAGTGGGGGACAGGGGGCGAAGGTAGGTCAGCCCCAGCATTTT. Complete variable domain (other parts from reference TRBV5-1 and TRBJ1-5): KAGVTQTPRYLIKTRGQQVTLSCSPISGHRSVSWYQQTPGQGLQFLFEYFSETQRNKGNFPGRFSGRQFSNSRSEMNVSTLELGDSALYLCASGGQGAKVGQPQHFGDGTRLSIL.

This clone was recorded many times. The chain is built from TRBV7-9 and TRBJ2-7, with a tentative D call TRBD2 (5 bases). The CDR3 covers 14 residues. V was cut by 5 bases and J by 5 bases, with 16 bases left in between. Germline V gives CDR1 SEHNR, CDR2 FQNEAQ (reference sequence). The CDR3 region has the DNA TGTGCCAGCAGCCTTACCCCCGGACTCAACGAGCAGTACTTC. Residues: CASSLTPGLNEQYF.

About this clone: An end of the junction does not agree with germline; a read error may underlie this. This chain joins TRBV7-7 and TRBJ1-2; TRBD1 aligns across 12 bases. This CDR3 region has 13 residues. Germline lookup yields CDR1 SSHAT and CDR2 FNYEAQ (reference sequence). CDR3 nucleotides: TGTGCTAGCAGCTTGGGGGACAGGGGGCGCCTCACCTTC. Protein: CASSLGDRGRLTF.

This clone appeared many times. The V and J genes are TRBV12-3 or TRBV12-4 and TRBJ1-1, with 7 bases that match TRBD1. The V and J ends lost 5 bases and 8 bases, in that order; junction bases with no gene match: 8. This CDR3 is 13 amino acids long. The CDR3, as DNA: TGTGCCAGCAGTCACAGGGGAATGGGAGAAGCTTTCTTT. Translation gives CASSHRGMGEAFF.

In regard to this clone: A read error is possible here, since a much larger clone lies one base away. The same CDR3 also results from other DNA sequences found in this sample. V gene TRBV14 combines with J gene TRBJ2-1; D not certain. Germline V gene data show CDR1 as SGHDN and CDR2 as FVKESK. The ends were cut back, 2 bases at V and 4 bases at J, with 9 bases in the middle. The CDR3 has 14 residues. DNA of the CDR3: TGTGCCAGCAGCCAACGTGGCCGGTACAATGAGCAGTTCTTC. This encodes CASSQRGRYNEQFF.

The chain joins TRBV5-1 to TRBJ2-2, with TRBD1 identical over 9 bases. The trim removed 4 bases at V and 0 bases at J, leaving 4 bases unmatched. CDR3 size: 16 residues. Per germline, CDR1 SGHRS and CDR2 YFSETQ. As DNA, the CDR3 is TGCGCCAGCAGCACTCGGACAGGGGCGAACACCGGGGAGCTGTTTTTT. It specifies CASSTRTGANTGELFF.

The V and J genes are TRBV6-5 and TRBJ2-3, with 7 positions matching TRBD2. Losses at the gene ends were 0 bases for V and 3 bases for J; bases not matched to a gene: 9. The V gene's germline CDR1 is MNHEY and CDR2 SVGAGI. This CDR3 contains 17 residues. DNA of the CDR3: TGTGCCAGCAGTTACTCGATGGTAGCGGGTCATACAGATACGCAGTATTTT. This codes for CASSYSMVAGHTDTQYF.

The sample holds many counts of this clone. Other DNA sequences in this specimen translate into the identical CDR3. This sequence joins TRBV19 and TRBJ2-3; 8 bases line up with TRBD2. This CDR3 is built from 15 residues. Per germline, CDR1 LNHDA and CDR2 SQIVND (reference sequence). V gave up 6 bases and J gave up 2 bases; unmatched junction bases: 7. The CDR3 is CASSPLAGNTDTQYF. The CDR3 DNA is TGTGCCAGTAGCCCCCTAGCGGGTAACACAGATACGCAGTATTTT. The whole variable domain, remainder taken from reference TRBV19 and TRBJ2-3, is DGGITQSPKYLFRKEGQNVTLSCEQNLNHDAMYWYRQDPGQGLRLIYYSQIVNDFQKGDIAEGYSVSREKKESFPLTVTSAQKNPTAFYLCASSPLAGNTDTQYFGPGTRLTVL.

This chain uses TRBV6-9 with TRBJ1-6, with D perhaps TRBD1 (5 bases). The CDR3 covers 16 residues. V was trimmed by 6 bases and J by 0 bases, leaving 12 bases between them. From germline, CDR1 is MNHGY and CDR2 SVAAGI. CDR3 protein: CASRRQSSSYNSPLHF. Written as DNA, the CDR3 is TGTGCCAGCAGGCGACAGTCGAGCTCCTATAATTCACCCCTCCACTTT.

This clone was counted at least ten times. This rearrangement joins TRBV7-9 to TRBJ1-1; D gene unclear. Trimming cost V 5 bases and J 0 bases, with 7 bases left between them. The germline V gene has CDR1 SEHNR and CDR2 FQNEAQ (reference sequence). CDR3 length: 13 residues. CDR3 amino acids: CASSLQMNTEAFF. In DNA, the CDR3 is TGTGCCAGCAGCCTACAGATGAACACTGAAGCTTTCTTT.

This clone was counted at least ten times. The chain joins TRBV2 to TRBJ2-3, with TRBD2 matching 7 bases. V shed 3 bases and J 0 bases; nucleotides not matched to a gene: 3. The CDR3 has 15 amino acids. Germline V CDR1 and CDR2: SNHLY, FYNNEI. Written as DNA, the CDR3 is TGTGCCAGCAGTGAGGGACTAACTAGCACAGATACGCAGTATTTT. Translation gives CASSEGLTSTDTQYF. Using reference TRBV2 and TRBJ2-3 for the parts outside the CDR3, the full variable domain is EPEVTQTPSHQVTQMGQEVILRCVPISNHLYFYWYRQILGQKVEFLVSFYNNEISEKSEIFDDQFSVERPDGSNFTLKIRSTKLEDSAMYFCASSEGLTSTDTQYFGPGTRLTVL.